What follows are 9 T cell receptor beta chains derived from one specimen sequenced in a study of radiation and T cells in renal cell carcinoma. Time point in this sample: blood 4 weeks post-SBRT, at nephrectomy. The treatment denotes: 15 Gy SBRT to primary tumor, nephrectomy 4 weeks later. The protocol was immunoSEQ multiplex PCR, while the TCRdb copy is restricted to in-frame clones and leaves out a portion. There are around 170,000 clones in the sample; 88% occur only once, and approximately 10% lies in the top ten. The sample consisted of blood, taken from a patient whose treatment included radiotherapy and nephrectomy. The source is a woman aged 50 to 65 with renal cell carcinoma.

V usage is TRBV7-8 and J usage is TRBJ2-3; 7 bases are shared with TRBD2. In germline, CDR1 is SGHVS, CDR2 FQNEAQ. The CDR3 sequence is 17 residues long. V lost 3 bases to trimming and J lost 0 bases; unmatched junction nucleotides: 9. The CDR3 DNA is TGTGCCAGCAGCTTCAGAAGCGGGGAAGGGAGCACAGATACGCAGTATTTT. Translated, it gives CASSFRSGEGSTDTQYF.

The chain couples TRBV6-5 to TRBJ1-1, with no clear D. The CDR3 length is 13 residues. Trimming pared 0 bases from V and 3 bases from J, leaving 5 bases between. CDR1 is MNHEY and CDR2 is SVGAGI in the germline V gene. As DNA, the CDR3 is TGTGCCAGCAGTTACTCCCTGGACACTGAAGCTTTCTTT. Its protein is CASSYSLDTEAFF.

This clone has a handful of counts. The genes are TRBV19 and TRBJ1-2; possible D gene TRBD1, 5 bases. Trimming shortened V by 2 bases and J by 3 bases, and 7 bases separated the two germline ends. Germline loops: CDR1 LNHDA, CDR2 SQIVND (reference sequence). The CDR3 sequence is 13 residues long. The CDR3 is CASSINRHYGYTF. In DNA, the CDR3 is TGTGCCAGTAGTATAAACAGGCACTATGGCTACACCTTC.

V and J are TRBV5-5 and TRBJ2-2, with 7 bases lining up with TRBD2. There are 16 residues in the CDR3. In germline, CDR1 is SGHKS, CDR2 YYEKEE (reference sequence). The V and J ends lost 4 bases and 4 bases, in that order; junction bases with no gene match: 10. The DNA for the CDR3 is TGTGCCAGCAGCCTCTTAGCCGGGGGGAGCACCGGGGAGCTGTTTTTT. As protein: CASSLLAGGSTGELFF.

The rearrangement uses TRBV10-3 and TRBJ1-2, with a weak D call TRBD1 (6 bases). The germline CDR1 and CDR2 sequences are ENHRY and SYGVKD. CDR3 length: 12 residues. V was shortened by 5 bases and J by 4 bases, with 8 bases between the two germline ends. DNA for the CDR3: TGTGCCATCAGTTCGGACAGCTATGGCTACACCTTC. Translating it yields CAISSDSYGYTF.

The V call is TRBV6-5, the J call TRBJ2-1; D might be TRBD2 (7 bases). Germline V lookup: CDR1 MNHEY, CDR2 SVGAGI. The V end was cut by 4 bases, the J end by 7 bases, with 17 bases between. The CDR3 spans 15 residues. Here the CDR3 reads CASSSGWGGRNEQFF. In DNA form, the CDR3 reads TGTGCCAGCAGTTCGGGTTGGGGGGGGCGAAATGAGCAGTTCTTC.

The chain links TRBV27 to TRBJ1-2; 9 bases agree with TRBD1. The germline V gene has CDR1 MNHEY and CDR2 SMNVEV (reference sequence). The ends lost 6 bases at V and 4 bases at J; junction bases unmatched: 9. This CDR3 is built from 15 residues. The CDR3 sequence is CASRNGQGPAYGYTF. In DNA, the CDR3 is TGTGCCAGCAGAAATGGACAGGGGCCAGCCTATGGCTACACCTTC.

J is TRBJ1-3 and V is TRBV9; D not certain. Germline loops: CDR1 SGDLS, CDR2 YYNGEE. The V end was cut by 0 bases, the J end by 0 bases, with 19 bases between. The CDR3 consists of 19 residues. The CDR3 DNA reads as TGTGCCAGCAGCGTAGAGGGAAGGGCCCAAGGAAGCTCTGGAAACACCATATATTTT. As protein: CASSVEGRAQGSSGNTIYF.

The genes are TRBV6-6 and TRBJ2-5; no reliable D call. The germline V gene has CDR1 MNHNY and CDR2 SVGAGI (reference sequence). This CDR3 has 13 residues. V gave up 2 bases and J gave up 4 bases, with 8 bases separating them. In DNA form, the CDR3 reads TGTGCCAGCAGTTACACCCGGAGAGAGACCCAGTACTTC. Its protein product is CASSYTRRETQYF.